What follows are 8 T cell receptor beta chains derived from one specimen sequenced in a study of Graves' ophthalmopathy and Graves' hyperthyroidism. Scientists amplified the TCR beta CDR3 regions from RNA transcripts. HTBI primers served in a first-round RT-PCR, which a second-round multiplex PCR followed. One entry per CDR3 protein results from TCRdb running MiXCR on the multiplex PCR reads. Of some 750,000 distinct CDR3 sequences in the sample, about 44% were seen once. The sequenced material came from peripheral blood. Receptor source: an adult man with Graves' ophthalmopathy.

The V gene is TRBV7-2, the J gene TRBJ2-7; 10 bases match TRBD1. The J call may be faulty, since TRBJ2-4 better matches the DNA end. There are 17 residues in the CDR3. Germline lookup yields CDR1 SGHTA and CDR2 FQGNSA. The CDR3 loop is CASSLDSGQGAKNIQYF. CDR3 nucleotides: TGTGCCAGCAGCTTAGATTCGGGACAGGGGGCCAAAAACATTCAGTACTTC.

This clonotype was detected only a few times. This rearrangement joins TRBV29-1 to TRBJ2-7; D not resolved. The CDR3 has 14 amino acids. Trimming stripped 0 bases from V and 1 base from J, with 10 bases between. The germline gives CDR1 SQVTM, CDR2 ANQGSEA. The CDR3 nucleotides are TGCAGCGTTGAAGACAGTAGCCTATCCTACGAGCAGTACTTC. Protein: CSVEDSSLSYEQYF.

Many counts were recorded for this clonotype. The chain carries TRBV15 and TRBJ2-2, with 8 bases lining up with TRBD1. Germline CDR1 reads LNHNV; CDR2 reads YYDKDF (reference sequence). V gave up 0 bases and J gave up 3 bases; unmatched junction bases: 3. The CDR3 has 16 residues. The CDR3 DNA reads TGTGCCACCAGCAGAGATGCAGGGGGCGACACCGGGGAGCTGTTTTTT. Its translation is CATSRDAGGDTGELFF.

This clonotype was detected many times. The V call is TRBV11-2, the J call TRBJ1-3, with D possibly TRBD1 on 5 matching bases. V lost 6 bases and J 6 bases, leaving 12 bases between the germline ends. The length of the CDR3 is 13 residues. The germline V gene has CDR1 SGHAT and CDR2 FQNNGV. Here the CDR3 DNA reads TGTGCCAGCAGTACGGTGGGGCAAAACACCATATATTTT. This sequence encodes CASSTVGQNTIYF.

The rearrangement links TRBV24-1 to TRBJ1-5; TRBD1 aligns across 10 bases. The CDR3 sequence is 16 residues long. The germline gives CDR1 KGHDR, CDR2 SFDVKD. The J segment lost 5 bases and the V segment lost 5 bases, leaving 8 bases of the junction unmatched. The CDR3 DNA reads TGTGCCACCAGTGCCACAACAGGGACAGGGGATCAGCCCCAGCATTTT. The encoded protein is CATSATTGTGDQPQHF.

This sequence joins TRBV4-2 and TRBJ1-6, with a tentative D call TRBD1 (5 bases). The CDR3 runs 15 residues. V was trimmed by 2 bases and J by 2 bases, leaving 7 bases between them. CDR1 is LGHNA, CDR2 YNFKEQ, per germline. The CDR3 here is CASSQQGTYNSPLHF. The CDR3 region has the DNA TGTGCCAGCAGCCAACAGGGAACCTATAATTCACCCCTCCACTTT.

This chain connects TRBV19 to TRBJ2-7; 9 positions match TRBD1. Trimming took 3 bases from V and 4 from J; bases not matched to a gene: 4. This CDR3 is 14 amino acids long. CDR1 LNHDA and CDR2 SQIVND come from the germline V gene (reference sequence). CDR3 nucleotide sequence: TGTGCCAGTAGTATGCGGGACAGGGTATACGAGCAGTACTTC. It is translated as CASSMRDRVYEQYF.

Concerning this clonotype: This may be a read error, as it is one base from a much larger clone. The chain employs TRBV11-2 and TRBJ2-7; 10 bases agree with TRBD2. From germline, CDR1 is SGHAT and CDR2 FQNNGV. The CDR3 totals 16 residues. J lost 5 bases, V lost 1 base, and 8 bases had no gene match. The CDR3 loop reads CASSLASGTSADEQYF. The CDR3, as DNA: TGTGCCAGCAGCTTAGCATCCGGGACTAGCGCCGACGAGCAGTACTTC.